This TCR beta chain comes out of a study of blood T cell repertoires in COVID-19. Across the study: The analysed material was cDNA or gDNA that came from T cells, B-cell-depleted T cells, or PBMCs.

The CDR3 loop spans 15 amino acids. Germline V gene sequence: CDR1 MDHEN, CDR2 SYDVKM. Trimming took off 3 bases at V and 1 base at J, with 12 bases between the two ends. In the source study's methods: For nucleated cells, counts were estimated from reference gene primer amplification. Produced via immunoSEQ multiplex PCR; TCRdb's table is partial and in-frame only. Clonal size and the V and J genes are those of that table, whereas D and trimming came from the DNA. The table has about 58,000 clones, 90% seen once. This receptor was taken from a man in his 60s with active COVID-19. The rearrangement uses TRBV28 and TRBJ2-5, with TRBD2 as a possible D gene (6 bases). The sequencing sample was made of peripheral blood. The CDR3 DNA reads TGTGCCAGCAGTTTGAGGGTCGGGGGCCAAGAGACCCAGTACTTC. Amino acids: CASSLRVGGQETQYF.